Included here is one T cell receptor (beta chain) sequence, with context. Its antigen is not yet known. At one of its ends the junction is not consistent with the germline gene, which may arise from a read error. The sample originates from a study of blood T cells in healthy people across ages (dated by TCRdb to the mid-2010s). Notes on the research overall: In model experiments, roughly one uniquely barcoded TCR beta cDNA molecule per two T cells was captured by template switching. To track age-related changes in TCR beta repertoire diversity, the study relied on deep sequencing normalized with unique cDNA molecular identifiers. The donors were divided into four age groups: young (average around 16 years), middle-aged (around 37), aged (about 60) and long-lived (roughly 82). To avoid experimental bias, donors of different ages were distributed randomly across sequencing lanes. The study analyzed two additional independent replicas of 1 million unique cDNA reads from the same blood draw for two donors, one aged 18 to 29 and one aged 80 or older.

From its cysteine to its phenylalanine, the CDR3 spans 13 amino acids. Only the CDR3 part of the read is kept: 39 bases, read in frame from the first base. The germline V gene encodes CDR1 SGHNT and CDR2 YENEEA. Receptor amplification or capture employed 5' RACE. A second 7 to 11 cycle PCR used a sample-barcoded 5' primer and a J-beta primer mix. Each TCR beta cDNA molecule received a unique molecular identifier from a template-switch 5' adaptor carrying 12 random nucleotides. At least 2.5 million CDR3-containing paired-end reads were obtained from each sample. First-strand cDNA synthesis was performed from all RNA using the Mint cDNA synthesis kit, with priming by a TRBC-specific oligonucleotide. Following uracil-DNA glycosylase treatment, a first 18-cycle PCR with universal primers M1SS and BC2_uni_R was performed on all cDNA. The published analysis was carried out like this. For normalization, 1 million high-quality reads, each with a distinct molecular identifier, were randomly selected from each sample. Instead of being binned into consensus sequences, reads with shared molecular identifiers were discarded. MiTCR, set to a Q25 quality threshold and the strictest error-elimination algorithm, was used for CDR3 identification, clonotype clustering and error correction. A nonparametric unseen species model with Euler transformation was used to estimate a lower bound on total TCR beta diversity. TCRdb reprocessing: public reads trimmed at Q25 with fastp, clones called with MiXCR, in-frame beta chains kept. Identical CDR3 proteins give one entry, which carries the most common genes and DNA. Clone size and V and J calls follow TCRdb, not the original study. This sample lists some 1,800,000 distinct CDR3 sequences; roughly 43% were detected once. Roughly 23% of the sample is held by the ten biggest clonotypes.

Paper-wide results and their limitations: Because donor CMV infection status was unknown, age-related changes in expanded clonotypes were potentially confounded. As age increased, observed TCR beta diversity per million T cells dropped in a roughly linear way, and a significant reduction was already evident by age about 40. Since profiling was done on bulk unsorted PBMCs, naive and antigen-experienced compartments could not be conclusively compared. Estimates of total diversity based on one million sequenced T cells were considered lower bounds and underestimates. The percentage of naive T cells measured by flow cytometry correlated strongly with observed TCR beta diversity. Compared with the aged group, the long-lived group had more naive CD4+ T cells, fewer expanded clones and increased TCR diversity, suggesting age selection.

The approximately 39 donors, aged about 6 to 100 years, were systemically healthy Caucasian individuals from Russia. Roughly 9.5 milliliters of peripheral blood were drawn from each donor into EDTA-treated Vacutainer tubes. Ficoll-Paque density-gradient centrifugation was used to isolate PBMCs, with at least 7 million obtained per sample. Total RNA, at least 5 micrograms per sample, was extracted from PBMCs with Trizol reagent. Naive CD45RAhigh/CD27high T cell percentages were measured by flow cytometry on a PBMC aliquot from every donor. In this chain, TRBV11-3 is recombined with TRBJ1-1, and possibly TRBD1, on 5 matching bases. Sequenced material: blood. The source is a human donor in good health. The sequenced DNA is TGTGCCAGCAGCTTTCAATTGGACACTGAGGCTTTCTTT. This is translated as CASSFQLDTEAFF.